This T cell receptor (beta chain) appears in the sequencing data of a study of esophageal squamous cell carcinoma under preoperative chemotherapy. Study-wide findings and caveats: Chemotherapy was followed by significantly higher TCR diversity in peripheral T cells only, not tumor-infiltrating lymphocytes. Paclitaxel-nedaplatin therapy caused immediate, substantial clonotype frequency changes.

On this clonotype itself: Its antigen is not known. The junction differs from germline at one of its ends, possibly a read error.

This CDR3 comprises 16 residues. TCRdb fed the PCR reads into MiXCR, producing one record per CDR3 protein. Seen here are about 32,000 distinct CDR3 sequences, 52% observed once, and the top ten hold roughly 23%. Specified time point: after preoperative PTX-NDP chemotherapy. Preoperative chemotherapy with paclitaxel-nedaplatin was given to patients before surgery. This TCR came from a human donor with esophageal squamous cell carcinoma. The donor label of this sample is uncertain. The sample was gathered from a patient given preoperative chemotherapy. This chain connects TRBV12-3 or TRBV12-4 to TRBJ2-3, with 8 bases fitting TRBD2. CDR3 loop: CASRGTRGGAPETQYF. CDR3 nucleotide sequence: TGTGCCAGCAGGGGGACTAGGGGGGGGGCCCCAGAGACCCAGTACTTT.